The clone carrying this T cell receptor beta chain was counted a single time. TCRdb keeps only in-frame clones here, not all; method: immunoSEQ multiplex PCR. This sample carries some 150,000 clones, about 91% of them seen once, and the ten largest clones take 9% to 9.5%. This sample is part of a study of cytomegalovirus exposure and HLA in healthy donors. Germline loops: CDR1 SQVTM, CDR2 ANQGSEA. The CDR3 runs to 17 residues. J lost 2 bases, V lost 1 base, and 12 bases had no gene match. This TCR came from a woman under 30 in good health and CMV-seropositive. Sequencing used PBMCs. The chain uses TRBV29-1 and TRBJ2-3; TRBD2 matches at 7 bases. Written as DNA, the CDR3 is TGCAGCGTTGAAGGCTTAGGCGGGGGTCTCCTCACAGATACGCAGTATTTT. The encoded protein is CSVEGLGGGLLTDTQYF.